This T cell receptor (beta chain) was identified during a study of blood T cell repertoires in COVID-19. Looked up from germline, CDR1 is MNHEY and CDR2 is SVGEGT. Deletions cut 2 bases from V and 6 bases from J, with 11 bases between. This CDR3 contains 13 residues. Assay: immunoSEQ multiplex PCR; the TCRdb copy retains only in-frame clones and omits some. The sample records approximately 100,000 clones, around 86% being singletons. The receptor was derived from a woman aged 80 or over with active or convalescent COVID-19. Sequenced input: peripheral blood. This chain connects TRBV6-2 or TRBV6-3 to TRBJ2-7; D possibly corresponds to TRBD2 (6 bases). The CDR3 protein is CASSYGLGGEQYF. The CDR3, as DNA: TGTGCCAGCAGTTACGGCTTGGGGGGCGAGCAGTACTTC.